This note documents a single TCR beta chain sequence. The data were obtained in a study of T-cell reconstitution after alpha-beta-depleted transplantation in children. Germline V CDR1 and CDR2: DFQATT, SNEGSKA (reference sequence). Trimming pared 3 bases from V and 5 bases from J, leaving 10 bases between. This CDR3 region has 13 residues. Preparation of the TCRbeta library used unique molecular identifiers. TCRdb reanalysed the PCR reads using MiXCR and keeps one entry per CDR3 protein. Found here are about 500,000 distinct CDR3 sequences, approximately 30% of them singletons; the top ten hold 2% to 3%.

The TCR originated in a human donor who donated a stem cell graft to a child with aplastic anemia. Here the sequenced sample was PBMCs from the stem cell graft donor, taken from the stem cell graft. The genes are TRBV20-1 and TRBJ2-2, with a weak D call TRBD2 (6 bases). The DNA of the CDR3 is TGCAGTGCTAGCGGGAGTGGTACCGGGGAGCTGTTTTTT. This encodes CSASGSGTGELFF.